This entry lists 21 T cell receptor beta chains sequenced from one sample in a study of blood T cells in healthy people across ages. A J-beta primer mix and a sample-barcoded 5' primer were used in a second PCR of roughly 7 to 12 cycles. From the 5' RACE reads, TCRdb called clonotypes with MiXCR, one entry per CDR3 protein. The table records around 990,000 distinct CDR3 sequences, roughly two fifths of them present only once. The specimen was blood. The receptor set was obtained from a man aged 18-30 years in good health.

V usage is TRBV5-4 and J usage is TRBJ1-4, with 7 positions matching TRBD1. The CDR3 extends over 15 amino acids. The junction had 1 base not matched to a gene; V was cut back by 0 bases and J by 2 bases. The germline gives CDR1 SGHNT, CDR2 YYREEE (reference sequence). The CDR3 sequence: CASSLATGTNEKLFF. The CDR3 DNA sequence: TGTGCCAGCAGCTTGGCGACAGGGACTAATGAAAAACTGTTTTTT.

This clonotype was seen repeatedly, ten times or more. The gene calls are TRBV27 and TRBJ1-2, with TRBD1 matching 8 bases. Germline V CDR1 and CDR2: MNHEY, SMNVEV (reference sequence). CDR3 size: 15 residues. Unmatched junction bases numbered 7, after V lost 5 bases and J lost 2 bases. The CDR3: CASSPGTGENYGYTF. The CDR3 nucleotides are TGTGCCAGCAGTCCCGGGACAGGAGAAAACTATGGCTACACCTTC.

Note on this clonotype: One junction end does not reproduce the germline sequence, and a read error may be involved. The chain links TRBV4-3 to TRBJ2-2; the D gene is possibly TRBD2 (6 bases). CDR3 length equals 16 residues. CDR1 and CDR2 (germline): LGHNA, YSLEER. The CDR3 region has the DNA TGCGCCAGCAGCCAAGATGCGGGGACGAAAACCGGGGAGCTGTTTTTT. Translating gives CASSQDAGTKTGELFF.

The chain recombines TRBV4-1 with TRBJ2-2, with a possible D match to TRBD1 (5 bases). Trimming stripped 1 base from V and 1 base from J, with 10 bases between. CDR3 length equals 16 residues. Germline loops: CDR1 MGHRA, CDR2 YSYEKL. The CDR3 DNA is TGCGCCAGCAGCCAAGGTCTGGGGCAGAACACCGGGGAGCTGTTTTTT. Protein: CASSQGLGQNTGELFF.

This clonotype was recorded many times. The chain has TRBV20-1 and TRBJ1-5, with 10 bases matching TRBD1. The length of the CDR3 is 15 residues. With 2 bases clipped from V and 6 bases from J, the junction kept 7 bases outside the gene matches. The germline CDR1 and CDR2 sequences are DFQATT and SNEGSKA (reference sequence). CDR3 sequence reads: CSARSGGQGGQPQHF. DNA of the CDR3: TGCAGTGCTAGATCAGGAGGACAGGGGGGTCAGCCCCAGCATTTT.

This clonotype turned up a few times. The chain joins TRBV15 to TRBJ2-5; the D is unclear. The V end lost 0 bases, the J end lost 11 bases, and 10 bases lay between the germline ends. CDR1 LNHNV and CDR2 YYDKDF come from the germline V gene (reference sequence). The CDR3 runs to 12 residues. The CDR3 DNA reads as TGTGCCACCAGCAGAGATACGTTAAAGCAGTACTTC. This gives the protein CATSRDTLKQYF.

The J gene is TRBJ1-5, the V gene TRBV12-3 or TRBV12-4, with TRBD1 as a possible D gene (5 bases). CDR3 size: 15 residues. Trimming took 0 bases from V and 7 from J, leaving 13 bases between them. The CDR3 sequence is CASSLALQVDQPQHF. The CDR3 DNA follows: TGTGCCAGCAGTTTAGCCCTACAGGTAGACCAGCCCCAGCATTTT.

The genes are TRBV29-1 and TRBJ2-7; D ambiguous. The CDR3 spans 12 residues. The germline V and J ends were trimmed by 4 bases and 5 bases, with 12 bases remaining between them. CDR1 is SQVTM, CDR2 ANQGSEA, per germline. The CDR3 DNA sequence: TGCAGCGTTGCGGTAGGGCCCCACGAGCAGTACTTC. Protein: CSVAVGPHEQYF.

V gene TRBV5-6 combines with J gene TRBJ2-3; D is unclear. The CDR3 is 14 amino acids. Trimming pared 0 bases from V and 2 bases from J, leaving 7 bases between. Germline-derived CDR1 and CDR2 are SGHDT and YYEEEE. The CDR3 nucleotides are TGTGCCAGCAGCTTGGACGGATACACAGATACGCAGTATTTT. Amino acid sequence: CASSLDGYTDTQYF. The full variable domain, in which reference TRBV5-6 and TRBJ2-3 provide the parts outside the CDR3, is DAGVTQSPTHLIKTRGQQVTLRCSPKSGHDTVSWYQQALGQGPQFIFQYYEEEERQRGNFPDRFSGHQFPNYSSELNVNALLLGDSALYLCASSLDGYTDTQYFGPGTRLTVL.

CDR3 sequence: CSVDSQGYGYTF. In nucleotides, the CDR3 is TGCAGCGTTGACTCACAGGGCTATGGCTACACCTTC. The J gene is TRBJ1-2, the V gene TRBV29-1; possibly TRBD1 for D (6 bases). Germline V CDR1 and CDR2: SQVTM, ANQGSEA. This CDR3 comprises 12 residues. V was cut by 3 bases and J by 4 bases, with 9 bases left in between.

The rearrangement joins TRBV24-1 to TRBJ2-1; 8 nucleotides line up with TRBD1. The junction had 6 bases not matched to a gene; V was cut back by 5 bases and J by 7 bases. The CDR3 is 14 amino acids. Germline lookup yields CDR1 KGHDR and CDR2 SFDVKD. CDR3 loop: CATSGQGARNEQFF. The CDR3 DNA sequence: TGTGCCACCAGTGGGCAGGGGGCGAGGAATGAGCAGTTCTTC.

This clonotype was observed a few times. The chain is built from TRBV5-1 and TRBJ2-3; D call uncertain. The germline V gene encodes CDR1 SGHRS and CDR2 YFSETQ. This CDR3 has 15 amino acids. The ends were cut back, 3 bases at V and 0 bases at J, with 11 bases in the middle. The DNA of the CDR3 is TGCGCCAGCAGCTGGAAGTCAAGCAGCACAGATACGCAGTATTTT. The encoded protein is CASSWKSSSTDTQYF. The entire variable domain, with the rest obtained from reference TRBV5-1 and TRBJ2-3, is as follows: KAGVTQTPRYLIKTRGQQVTLSCSPISGHRSVSWYQQTPGQGLQFLFEYFSETQRNKGNFPGRFSGRQFSNSRSEMNVSTLELGDSALYLCASSWKSSSTDTQYFGPGTRLTVL.

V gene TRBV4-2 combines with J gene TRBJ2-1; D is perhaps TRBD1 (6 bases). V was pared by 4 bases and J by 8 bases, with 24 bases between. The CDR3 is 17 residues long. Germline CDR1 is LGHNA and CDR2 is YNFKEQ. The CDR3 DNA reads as TGTGCCAGCAGCCTCTCCCTGTTGGGGGCCCGCGGCGATGAGCAGTTCTTC. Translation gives CASSLSLLGARGDEQFF.

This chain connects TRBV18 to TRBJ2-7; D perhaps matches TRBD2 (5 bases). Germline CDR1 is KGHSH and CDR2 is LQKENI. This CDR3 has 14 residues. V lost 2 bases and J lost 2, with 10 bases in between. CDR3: CASSPKGVTYEQYF. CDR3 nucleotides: TGTGCCAGCTCACCAAAGGGAGTAACCTACGAGCAGTACTTC.

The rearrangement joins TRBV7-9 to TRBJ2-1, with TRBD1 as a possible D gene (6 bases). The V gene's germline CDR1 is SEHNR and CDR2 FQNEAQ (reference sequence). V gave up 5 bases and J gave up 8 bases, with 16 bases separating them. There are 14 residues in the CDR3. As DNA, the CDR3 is TGTGCCAGCAGCCTGGGGATCTCAGGGGATGAGCAGTTCTTC. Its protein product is CASSLGISGDEQFF.

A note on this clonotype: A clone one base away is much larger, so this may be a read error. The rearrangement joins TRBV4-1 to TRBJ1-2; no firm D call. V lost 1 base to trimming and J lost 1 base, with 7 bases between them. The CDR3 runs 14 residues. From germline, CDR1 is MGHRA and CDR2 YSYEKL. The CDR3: CASSQGPDNYGYTF. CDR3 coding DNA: TGCGCCAGCAGCCAAGGCCCCGATAACTATGGCTACACCTTC.

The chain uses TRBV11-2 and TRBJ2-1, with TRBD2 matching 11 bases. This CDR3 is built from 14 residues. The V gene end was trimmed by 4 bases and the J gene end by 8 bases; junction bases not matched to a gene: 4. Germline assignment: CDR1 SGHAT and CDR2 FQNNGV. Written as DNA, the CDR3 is TGTGCCAGCAGCTCTATAGCGGGAGGGGATGAGCAGTTCTTC. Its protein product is CASSSIAGGDEQFF.

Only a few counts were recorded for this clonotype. CDR3 bases: TGTGCCAGCAGCCAAGATTTAGGACAGGGCAGCTACAATGAGCAGTTCTTC. The encoded protein is CASSQDLGQGSYNEQFF. V gene TRBV4-2 combines with J gene TRBJ2-1; 8 nucleotides agree with TRBD1. Trimming removed 0 bases from V and 3 bases from J; junction bases left unmatched: 7. Germline V gene lookup returns CDR1 LGHNA and CDR2 YNFKEQ. The CDR3 is 17 residues long.

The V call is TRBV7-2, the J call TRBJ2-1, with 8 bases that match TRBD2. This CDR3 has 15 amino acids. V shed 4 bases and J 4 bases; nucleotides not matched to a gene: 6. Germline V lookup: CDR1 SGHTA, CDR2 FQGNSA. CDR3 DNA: TGTGCCAGCAGCTCCCAGCGGGGGCCGTACAATGAGCAGTTCTTC. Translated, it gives CASSSQRGPYNEQFF.

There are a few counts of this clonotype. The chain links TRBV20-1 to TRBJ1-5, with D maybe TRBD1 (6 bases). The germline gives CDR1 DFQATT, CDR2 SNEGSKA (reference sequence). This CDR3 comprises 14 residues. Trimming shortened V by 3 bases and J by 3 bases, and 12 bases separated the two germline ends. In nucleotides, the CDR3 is TGCAGTGCTAGCGAAGGACAGAACAATCAGCCCCAGCATTTT. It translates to CSASEGQNNQPQHF.

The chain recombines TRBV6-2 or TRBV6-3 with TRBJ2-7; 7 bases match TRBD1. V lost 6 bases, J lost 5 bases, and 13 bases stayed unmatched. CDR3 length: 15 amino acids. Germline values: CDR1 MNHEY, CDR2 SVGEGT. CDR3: CASRSPGQWGNEQYF. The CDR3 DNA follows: TGTGCCAGCAGATCGCCGGGACAGTGGGGGAACGAGCAGTACTTC.